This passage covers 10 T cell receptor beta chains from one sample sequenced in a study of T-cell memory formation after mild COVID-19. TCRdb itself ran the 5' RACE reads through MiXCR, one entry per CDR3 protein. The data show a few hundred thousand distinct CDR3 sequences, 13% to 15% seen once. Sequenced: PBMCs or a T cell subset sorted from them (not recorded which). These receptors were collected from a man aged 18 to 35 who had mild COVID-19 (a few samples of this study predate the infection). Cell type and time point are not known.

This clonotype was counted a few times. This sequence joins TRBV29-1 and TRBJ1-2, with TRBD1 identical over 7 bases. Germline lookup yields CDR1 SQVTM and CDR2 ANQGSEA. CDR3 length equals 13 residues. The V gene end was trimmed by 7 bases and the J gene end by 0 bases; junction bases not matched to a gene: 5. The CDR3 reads CSAPGTANYGYTF. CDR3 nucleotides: TGCAGCGCCCCCGGGACAGCTAACTATGGCTACACCTTC.

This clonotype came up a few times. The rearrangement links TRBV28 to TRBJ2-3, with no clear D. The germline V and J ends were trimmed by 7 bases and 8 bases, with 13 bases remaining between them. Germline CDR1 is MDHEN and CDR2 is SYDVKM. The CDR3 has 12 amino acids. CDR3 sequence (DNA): TGTGCCAGCACTCTAAGGCAAGGTACGCAGTATTTT. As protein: CASTLRQGTQYF.

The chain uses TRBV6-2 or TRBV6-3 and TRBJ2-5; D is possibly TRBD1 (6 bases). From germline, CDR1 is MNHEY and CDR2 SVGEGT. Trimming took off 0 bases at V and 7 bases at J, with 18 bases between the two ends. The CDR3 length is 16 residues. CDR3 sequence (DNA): TGTGCCAGCAGTTACTCGAACAGGGTCGTCTACGCGACCCAGTACTTC. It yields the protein CASSYSNRVVYATQYF.

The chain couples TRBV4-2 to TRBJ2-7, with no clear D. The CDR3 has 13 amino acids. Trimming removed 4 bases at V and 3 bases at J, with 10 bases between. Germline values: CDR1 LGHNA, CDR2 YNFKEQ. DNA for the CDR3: TGTGCCAGCAGCCCAGTACTGGGCTACGAGCAGTACTTC. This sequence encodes CASSPVLGYEQYF.

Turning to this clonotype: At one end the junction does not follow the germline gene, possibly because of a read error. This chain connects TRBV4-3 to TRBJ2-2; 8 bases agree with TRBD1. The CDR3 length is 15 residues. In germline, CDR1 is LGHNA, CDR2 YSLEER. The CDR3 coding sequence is TGCGCCAGCAACCAACACAGGGGGAGCACCGGGGAGCTGTTTTTT. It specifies CASNQHRGSTGELFF.

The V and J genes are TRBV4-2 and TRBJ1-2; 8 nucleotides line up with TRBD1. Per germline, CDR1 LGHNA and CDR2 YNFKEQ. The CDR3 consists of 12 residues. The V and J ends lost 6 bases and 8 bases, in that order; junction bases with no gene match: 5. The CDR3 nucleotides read TGTGCCAGCAGTCAGGGGGCAGGAGGCTACACCTTC. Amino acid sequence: CASSQGAGGYTF.

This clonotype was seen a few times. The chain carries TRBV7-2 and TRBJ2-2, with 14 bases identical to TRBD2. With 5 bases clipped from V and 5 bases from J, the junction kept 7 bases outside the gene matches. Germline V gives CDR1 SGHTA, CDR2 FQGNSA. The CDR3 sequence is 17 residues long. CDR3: CASSETSGGAWTGELFF. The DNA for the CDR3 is TGTGCCAGCAGCGAGACTAGCGGGGGGGCCTGGACCGGGGAGCTGTTTTTT.

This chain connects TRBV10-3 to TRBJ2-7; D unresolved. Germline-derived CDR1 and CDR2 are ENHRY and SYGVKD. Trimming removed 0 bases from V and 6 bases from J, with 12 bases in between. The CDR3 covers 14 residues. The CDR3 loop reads CAISESVTAGEQYF. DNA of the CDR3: TGTGCCATCAGTGAGTCGGTGACGGCAGGCGAGCAGTACTTC.

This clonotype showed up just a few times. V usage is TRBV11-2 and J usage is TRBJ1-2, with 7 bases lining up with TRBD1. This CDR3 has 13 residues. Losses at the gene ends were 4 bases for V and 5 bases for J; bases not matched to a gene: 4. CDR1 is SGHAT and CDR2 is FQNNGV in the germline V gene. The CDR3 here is CASSSTGLYGYTF. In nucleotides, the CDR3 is TGTGCCAGCAGCTCGACAGGGTTATATGGCTACACCTTC.

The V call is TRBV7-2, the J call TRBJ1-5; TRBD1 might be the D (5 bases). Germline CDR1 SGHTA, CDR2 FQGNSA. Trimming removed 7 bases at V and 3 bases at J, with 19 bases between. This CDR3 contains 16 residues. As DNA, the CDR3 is TGTGCCAGCACCCGTGGTCCCGACAGAACCAATCAGCCCCAGCATTTT. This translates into CASTRGPDRTNQPQHF.